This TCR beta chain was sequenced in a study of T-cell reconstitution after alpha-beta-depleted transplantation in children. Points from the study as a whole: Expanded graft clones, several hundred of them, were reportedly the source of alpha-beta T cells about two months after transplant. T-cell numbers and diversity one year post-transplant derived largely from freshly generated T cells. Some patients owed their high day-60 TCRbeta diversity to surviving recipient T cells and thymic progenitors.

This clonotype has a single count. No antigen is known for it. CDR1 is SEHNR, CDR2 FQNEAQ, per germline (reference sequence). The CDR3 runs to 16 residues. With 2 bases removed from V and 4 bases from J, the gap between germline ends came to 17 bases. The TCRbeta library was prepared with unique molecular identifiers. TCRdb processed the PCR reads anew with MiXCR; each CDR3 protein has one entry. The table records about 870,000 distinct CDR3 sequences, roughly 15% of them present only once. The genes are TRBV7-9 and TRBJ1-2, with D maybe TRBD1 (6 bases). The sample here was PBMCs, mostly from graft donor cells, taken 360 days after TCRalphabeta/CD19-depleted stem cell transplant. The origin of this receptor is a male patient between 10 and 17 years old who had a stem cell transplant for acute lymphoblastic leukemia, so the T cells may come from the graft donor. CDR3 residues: CASSLPKKGVLYGYTF. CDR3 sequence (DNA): TGTGCCAGCAGCTTACCTAAGAAGGGGGTTCTCTATGGCTACACCTTC.